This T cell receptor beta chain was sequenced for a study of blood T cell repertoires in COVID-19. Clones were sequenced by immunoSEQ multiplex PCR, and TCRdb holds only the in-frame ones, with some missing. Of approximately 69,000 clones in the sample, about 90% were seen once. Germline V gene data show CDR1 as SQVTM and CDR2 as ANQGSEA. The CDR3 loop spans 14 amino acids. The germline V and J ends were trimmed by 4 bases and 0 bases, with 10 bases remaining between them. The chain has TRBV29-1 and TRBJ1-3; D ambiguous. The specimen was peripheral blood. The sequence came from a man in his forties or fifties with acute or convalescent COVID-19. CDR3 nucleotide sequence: TGCAGCGTTGGTGGCCTCACCTCTGGAAACACCATATATTTT. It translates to CSVGGLTSGNTIYF.